The sequence of this T cell receptor beta chain was determined in a study of sequential checkpoint blockade in melanoma. Study details: After both sequences, patients received maintenance nivolumab.

Germline-derived CDR1 and CDR2 are MNHEY and SMNVEV (reference sequence). The CDR3 extends over 14 amino acids. The trim removed 5 bases at V and 0 bases at J, leaving 3 bases unmatched. Described treatment: randomized to nivolumab then ipilimumab (arm A) or the reverse (arm B). Live CD3+CD8+ CD19− CD56− cells were sorted from PBMCs. The assay was immunoSEQ multiplex PCR, and TCRdb's table has in-frame clones only and misses some. The table records 5,100 or so clones, around 80% of them present only once. The rearrangement links TRBV27 to TRBJ2-5; TRBD2 matches 7 bases. This clonotype was sampled from a human donor with melanoma. Sequenced material: CD8+ T cells sorted from blood (inferred from file names), taken from a patient given nivolumab and ipilimumab in sequence. The CDR3 DNA sequence: TGTGCCAGCAGTCTGGGGGGGAACCAAGAGACCCAGTACTTC. Protein: CASSLGGNQETQYF.